This is a list of T cell receptor beta chains from one sample in a study of T cells after somatic rescue of genetic block. Some clones are missing from TCRdb's copy, which holds only in-frame ones; the method was immunoSEQ multiplex PCR. The repertoire holds around 100,000 clones, with around nine tenths as singletons. The specimen sequenced was peripheral blood mononuclear cells (PBMCs). These receptors were obtained from a young woman. CDR3s include the opening cysteine and the closing phenylalanine or tryptophan. The order of the fields is clone size, D gene, J gene, V gene, CDR3 protein, CDR3 DNA. The D gene is left open where the match is weak. Clone sizes are given selectively: once, few, many, or a class where the clone is expanded.

>.|.|TRBJ1-6|TRBV7-9
CASSLAAGSSYNSPLHF
TGTGCCAGCAGCTTAGCAGCGGGGAGCTCCTATAATTCACCCCTCCACTTT
>once|.|TRBJ1-3|TRBV19
CASSIDGSRPSSGNTIYF
TGTGCCAGTAGTATAGATGGGAGCAGGCCTAGCTCTGGAAACACCATATATTTT
>.|TRBD2|TRBJ2-3|TRBV9
CASTPIAGSTDTQYF
TGTGCCAGCACCCCGATAGCGGGGAGCACAGATACGCAGTATTTT
>.|.|TRBJ1-2|TRBV13
CASSDAGRYGYTF
TGTGCCAGCAGCGACGCAGGGAGATATGGCTACACCTTC
>.|.|TRBJ1-2|TRBV6-4
CASKRTTTGPDTF
TGTGCCAGCAAACGTACAACGACAGGCCCTGACACCTTC
>once|.|TRBJ1-4|TRBV25-1
CASRKTGAELFF
TGTGCCAGCAGAAAAACAGGCGCCGAGCTGTTTTTT
>.|.|TRBJ1-1|TRBV4-1
CASSQGAGAGTEAFF
TGCGCCAGCAGCCAGGGGGCGGGGGCCGGCACTGAAGCTTTCTTT
>.|TRBD1|TRBJ1-1|TRBV6-5
CASSQRTGTEAFF
TGTGCCAGCAGTCAACGGACAGGGACTGAAGCTTTCTTT
>once|TRBD2|TRBJ2-1|TRBV27
CASSSPSGVSPYNEQFF
TGTGCCAGCAGTTCCCCTAGCGGGGTGAGTCCCTACAATGAGCAGTTCTTC
>once|.|TRBJ2-1|TRBV28
CASSLSLGGSESYNEQFF
TGTGCCAGCAGTTTATCCTTGGGGGGCTCGGAGTCCTACAATGAGCAGTTCTTC
>.|.|TRBJ2-7|TRBV7-2
CASSRTTSHEQYF
TGTGCCAGCAGCCGTACAACGTCCCACGAGCAGTACTTC
>.|.|TRBJ1-2|TRBV5-6
CASSSTGVREGYTF
TGTGCCAGCAGTTCAACCGGGGTAAGAGAGGGCTACACCTTC
>.|.|TRBJ1-1|TRBV28
CASSYEVGSGVRNTEAFF
TGTGCCAGCAGTTACGAAGTAGGGTCAGGGGTTAGGAACACTGAAGCTTTCTTT
>.|.|TRBJ1-4|TRBV4-2
CASSPEGVANEKLFF
TGTGCCAGCAGCCCCGAGGGCGTCGCTAATGAAAAACTGTTTTTT
>.|TRBD2|TRBJ2-2|TRBV18
CASSLSRGDTGELFF
TGTGCCAGCTCCCTCTCCCGGGGGGACACCGGGGAGCTGTTTTTT
>few|.|TRBJ2-7|TRBV28
CASSLTRRGWDEQYF
TGTGCCAGCAGTTTAACCCGCAGGGGCTGGGACGAGCAGTACTTC
>once|.|TRBJ1-5|TRBV6-5
CASEDVSRPQPQHF
TGTGCCAGCGAAGACGTCTCAAGGCCCCAGCCCCAGCATTTT
>.|.|TRBJ1-2|TRBV6-1
CASSEFRGTDGYTF
TGTGCCAGCAGTGAATTCCGCGGGACTGATGGCTACACCTTC
>once|.|TRBJ2-1|TRBV5-8
CASSLGNYNVQFF
TGTGCCAGCAGCTTAGGTAACTACAATGTGCAGTTCTTC
>.|.|TRBJ2-7|TRBV27
CASSKGDRYEQYF
TGTGCCAGCAGTAAGGGAGACAGGTACGAGCAGTACTTC
>.|.|TRBJ1-3|TRBV7-3
CASSLGGSGNTIYF
TGTGCCAGCAGCTTAGGGGGATCTGGAAACACCATATATTTT
>.|TRBD1|TRBJ1-5|TRBV6-1
CASRGRQGYQPQHF
TGTGCCAGCAGGGGAAGACAGGGTTATCAGCCCCAGCATTTT
>.|.|TRBJ2-7|TRBV27
CASSPGGTRAYEQYF
TGTGCCAGCAGTCCCGGGGGTACTAGGGCCTACGAGCAGTACTTC
>.|TRBD1|TRBJ2-4|TRBV5-6
CASNLLDRAENIQYF
TGTGCCAGCAACCTTCTGGACAGGGCTGAAAACATTCAGTACTTC
>.|.|TRBJ1-2|TRBV7-2
CASSLAKEQVSGYTF
TGTGCCAGCAGCTTAGCGAAAGAACAGGTTTCTGGCTACACCTTC
>.|TRBD1|TRBJ1-4|TRBV7-9
CASSPWTGGEKLFF
TGTGCCAGCAGCCCCTGGACAGGAGGTGAAAAACTGTTTTTT
>.|TRBD1|TRBJ2-3|TRBV5-1
CASSDRGTDTQYF
TGCGCCAGCAGCGACAGGGGCACAGATACGCAGTATTTT
>once|TRBD1|TRBJ1-2|TRBV5-6
CASSSRDRGASNYGYTF
TGTGCCAGCAGCTCCCGGGACAGGGGGGCTTCTAACTATGGCTACACCTTC